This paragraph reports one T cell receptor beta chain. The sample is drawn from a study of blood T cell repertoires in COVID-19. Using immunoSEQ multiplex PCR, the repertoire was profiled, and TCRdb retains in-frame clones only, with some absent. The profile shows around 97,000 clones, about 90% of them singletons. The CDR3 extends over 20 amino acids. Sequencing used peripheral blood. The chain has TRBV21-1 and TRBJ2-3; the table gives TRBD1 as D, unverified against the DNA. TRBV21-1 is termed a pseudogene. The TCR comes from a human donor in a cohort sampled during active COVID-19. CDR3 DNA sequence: TGTGCCAGCAGCAAAGTCGGTAGTGGGGGCCCGAGTAAGCTCACAGATACGCAGTATTTT. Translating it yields CASSKVGSGGPSKLTDTQYF.